This T cell receptor (beta chain) was captured by sequencing in a study of CD8 T cells in Susac syndrome. This clonotype was seen more than once but under ten times. Healthy donors acted as controls, with matching for age and sex. CD8+ and CD4+ T cells were negatively isolated; TEMRA cells were FACS-enriched. Random hexamers were used to reverse transcribe 0.5 to 1 ug of RNA. The CDR3 of TCR beta was amplified by immunoSEQ multiplex PCR across 54 Vbeta and 13 Jbeta. MiXCR was run by TCRdb on the immunoSEQ multiplex PCR reads, yielding one entry per CDR3 protein. The sample lists approximately 100,000 distinct CDR3 sequences; 85% to 95% were seen once. V lost 6 bases and J 2 bases, leaving 11 bases between the germline ends. CDR1 and CDR2 (germline): SGHDN, FVKESK. This CDR3 is 13 amino acids long.

Material for sequencing was CD8+ T cells from PBMCs. The gene calls are TRBV14 and TRBJ2-7; D may be TRBD1 (5 bases). The sequence came from a human donor in good health. CDR3 amino acids: CASSRRTTYEQYF. The CDR3 bases are TGTGCCAGCAGTCGACGGACAACCTACGAGCAGTACTTC.